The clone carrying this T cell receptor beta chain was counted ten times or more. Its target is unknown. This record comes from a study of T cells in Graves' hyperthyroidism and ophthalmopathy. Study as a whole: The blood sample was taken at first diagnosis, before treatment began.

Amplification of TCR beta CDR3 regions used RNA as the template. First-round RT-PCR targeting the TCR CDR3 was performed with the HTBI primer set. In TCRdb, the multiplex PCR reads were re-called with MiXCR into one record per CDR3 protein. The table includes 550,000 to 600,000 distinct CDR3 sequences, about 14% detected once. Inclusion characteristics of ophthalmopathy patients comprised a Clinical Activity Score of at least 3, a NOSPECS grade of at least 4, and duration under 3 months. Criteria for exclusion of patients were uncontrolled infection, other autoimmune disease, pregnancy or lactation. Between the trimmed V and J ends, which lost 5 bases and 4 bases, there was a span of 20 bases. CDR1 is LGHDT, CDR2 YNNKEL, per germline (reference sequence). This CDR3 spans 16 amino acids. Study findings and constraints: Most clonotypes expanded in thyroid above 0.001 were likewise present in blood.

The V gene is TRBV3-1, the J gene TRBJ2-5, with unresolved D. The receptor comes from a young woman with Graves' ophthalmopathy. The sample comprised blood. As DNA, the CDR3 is TGTGCCAGCAGCGCCGAAGCCGGAGCAGTCCCAGAGACCCAGTACTTC. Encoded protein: CASSAEAGAVPETQYF.